This T cell receptor (beta chain) was recovered during a study of blood T cell repertoires in COVID-19. CDR1 is SGHRS, CDR2 YFSETQ, per germline. V was shortened by 0 bases and J by 4 bases, with 11 bases between the two germline ends. This CDR3 region has 15 residues. This clone came up a few times. Repertoires were generated with immunoSEQ multiplex PCR, while TCRdb's copy carries only in-frame clones and drops some. The table has 100,000 to 150,000 clones, about 77% seen once. This sequence was found in a human donor in a cohort sampled during active COVID-19. The material sequenced was peripheral blood. The J gene is TRBJ1-5, the V gene TRBV5-1; tentative D call: TRBD1 (5 bases). CDR3 region: CASSLEPGKNQPQHF. In DNA form, the CDR3 reads TGCGCCAGCAGCTTGGAACCAGGGAAGAATCAGCCCCAGCATTTT.